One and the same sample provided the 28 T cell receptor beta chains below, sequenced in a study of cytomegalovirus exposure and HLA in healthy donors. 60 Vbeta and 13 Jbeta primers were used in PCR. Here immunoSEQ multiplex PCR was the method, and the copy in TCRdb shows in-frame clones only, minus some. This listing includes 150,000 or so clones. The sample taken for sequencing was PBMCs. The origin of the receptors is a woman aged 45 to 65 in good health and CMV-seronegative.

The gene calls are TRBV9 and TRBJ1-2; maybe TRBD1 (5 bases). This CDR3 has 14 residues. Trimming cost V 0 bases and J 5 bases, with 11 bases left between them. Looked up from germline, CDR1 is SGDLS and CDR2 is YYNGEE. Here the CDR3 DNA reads TGTGCCAGCAGCGTAGGAGTGGGGGGATATGGCTACACCTTC. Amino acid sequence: CASSVGVGGYGYTF.

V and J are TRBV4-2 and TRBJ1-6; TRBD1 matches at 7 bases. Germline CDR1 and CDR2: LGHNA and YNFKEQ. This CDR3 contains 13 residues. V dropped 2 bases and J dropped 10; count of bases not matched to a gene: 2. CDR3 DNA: TGTGCCAGCAGCCAAATACAGGGGTCACCCCTCCACTTT. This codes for CASSQIQGSPLHF.

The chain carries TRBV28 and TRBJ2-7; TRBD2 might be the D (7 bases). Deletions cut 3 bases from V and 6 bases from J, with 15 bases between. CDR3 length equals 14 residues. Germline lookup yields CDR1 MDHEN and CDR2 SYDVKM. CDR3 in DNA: TGTGCCAGCAGTTTGGGAGGGGGTGAAGGCGAGCAGTACTTC. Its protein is CASSLGGGEGEQYF.

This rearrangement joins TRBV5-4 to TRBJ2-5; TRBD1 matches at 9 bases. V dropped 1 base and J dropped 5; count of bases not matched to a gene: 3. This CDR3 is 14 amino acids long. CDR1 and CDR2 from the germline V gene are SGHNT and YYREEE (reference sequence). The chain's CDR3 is CASSLTGGGETQYF. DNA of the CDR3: TGTGCCAGCAGCTTGACAGGGGGCGGGGAGACCCAGTACTTC.

The CDR3 loop is CASRDPRGNEQFF. The CDR3 DNA reads TGTGCCAGCAGAGACCCCAGGGGCAATGAGCAGTTCTTC. The chain has TRBV6-6 and TRBJ2-1, with D maybe TRBD1 (6 bases). CDR3 size: 13 residues. V was cut by 6 bases and J by 6 bases, with 12 bases left in between. Germline values: CDR1 MNHNY, CDR2 SVGAGI (reference sequence).

The CDR3 region has the DNA TGCGCCAGCAGCCAAGCCCCAGGGTCGAACACCGGGGAGCTGTTTTTT. This translates into CASSQAPGSNTGELFF. This rearrangement joins TRBV4-3 to TRBJ2-2; D perhaps matches TRBD1 (5 bases). The germline V and J ends were trimmed by 1 base and 0 bases, with 9 bases remaining between them. This CDR3 region has 16 residues. Germline V gene data show CDR1 as LGHNA and CDR2 as YSLEER.

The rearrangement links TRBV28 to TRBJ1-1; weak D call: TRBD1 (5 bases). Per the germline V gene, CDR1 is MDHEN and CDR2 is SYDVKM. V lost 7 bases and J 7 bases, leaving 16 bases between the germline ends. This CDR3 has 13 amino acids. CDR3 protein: CASTSHTDSEAFF. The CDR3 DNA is TGTGCCAGCACCTCTCACACAGACAGTGAAGCTTTCTTT.

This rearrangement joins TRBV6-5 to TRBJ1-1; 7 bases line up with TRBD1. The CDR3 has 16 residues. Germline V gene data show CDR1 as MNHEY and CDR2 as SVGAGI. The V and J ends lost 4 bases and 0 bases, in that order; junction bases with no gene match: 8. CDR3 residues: CASSFNRGIMNTEAFF. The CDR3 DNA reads TGTGCCAGCAGTTTTAACAGGGGTATTATGAACACTGAAGCTTTCTTT.

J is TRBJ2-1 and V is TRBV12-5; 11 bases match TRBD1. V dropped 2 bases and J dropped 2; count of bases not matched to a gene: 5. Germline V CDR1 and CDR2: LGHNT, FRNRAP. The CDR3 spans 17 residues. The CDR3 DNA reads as TGTGCTAGTGGTTTGAGGACAGGGGGCATCACCTACAATGAGCAGTTCTTC. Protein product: CASGLRTGGITYNEQFF.

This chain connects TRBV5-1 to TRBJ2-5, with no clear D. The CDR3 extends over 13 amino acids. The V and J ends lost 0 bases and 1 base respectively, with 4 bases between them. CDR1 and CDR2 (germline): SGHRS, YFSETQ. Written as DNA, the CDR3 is TGCGCCAGCAGCTTGGGCGGCCAAGAGACCCAGTACTTC. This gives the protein CASSLGGQETQYF.

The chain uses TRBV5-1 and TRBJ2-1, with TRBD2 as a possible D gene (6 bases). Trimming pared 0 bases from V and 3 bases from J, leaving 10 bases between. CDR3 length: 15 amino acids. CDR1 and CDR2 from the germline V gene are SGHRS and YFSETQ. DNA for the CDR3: TGCGCCAGCAGCTTGGGGGGAGGTGACTACAATGAGCAGTTCTTC. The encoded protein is CASSLGGGDYNEQFF.

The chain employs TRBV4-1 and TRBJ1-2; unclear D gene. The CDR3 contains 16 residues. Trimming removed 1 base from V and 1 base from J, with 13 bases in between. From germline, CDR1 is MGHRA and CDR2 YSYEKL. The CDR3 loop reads CASSQAGNSFNYGYTF. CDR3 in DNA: TGCGCCAGCAGCCAAGCCGGGAACTCCTTTAACTATGGCTACACCTTC.

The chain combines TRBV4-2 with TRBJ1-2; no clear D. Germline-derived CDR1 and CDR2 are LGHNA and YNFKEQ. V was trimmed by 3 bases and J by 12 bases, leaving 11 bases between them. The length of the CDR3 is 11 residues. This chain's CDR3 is CASSQGRHHTF. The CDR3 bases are TGTGCCAGCAGCCAGGGCAGGCACCACACCTTC.

This CDR3 reads CAWSVLWYEQYF. As DNA, the CDR3 is TGTGCCTGGAGTGTACTGTGGTACGAGCAGTACTTC. The chain uses TRBV30 and TRBJ2-7, with no clear D. Per germline, CDR1 GTSNPN and CDR2 SVGIG (reference sequence). The CDR3 runs to 12 residues. V lost 0 bases and J 4 bases, leaving 7 bases between the germline ends. The variable domain in full, completed from reference TRBV30 and TRBJ2-7, reads SQTIHQWPATLVQPVGSPLSLECTVEGTSNPNLYWYRQAAGRGLQLLFYSVGIGQISSEVPQNLSASRPQDRQFILSSKKLLLSDSGFYLCAWSVLWYEQYFGPGTRLTVT.

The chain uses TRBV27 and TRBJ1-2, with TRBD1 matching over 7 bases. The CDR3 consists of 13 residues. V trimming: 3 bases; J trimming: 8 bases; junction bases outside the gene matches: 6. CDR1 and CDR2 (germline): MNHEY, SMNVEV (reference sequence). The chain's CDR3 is CASSFDRDRGYTF. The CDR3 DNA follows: TGTGCCAGCAGTTTCGACAGGGATCGGGGCTACACCTTC.

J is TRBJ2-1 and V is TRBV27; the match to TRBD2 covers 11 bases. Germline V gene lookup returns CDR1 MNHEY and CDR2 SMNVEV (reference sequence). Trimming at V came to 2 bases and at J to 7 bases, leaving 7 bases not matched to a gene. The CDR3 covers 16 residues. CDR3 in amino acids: CASSLVAGGLSNEQFF. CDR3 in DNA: TGTGCCAGCAGTTTAGTAGCGGGGGGGCTAAGTAATGAGCAGTTCTTC.

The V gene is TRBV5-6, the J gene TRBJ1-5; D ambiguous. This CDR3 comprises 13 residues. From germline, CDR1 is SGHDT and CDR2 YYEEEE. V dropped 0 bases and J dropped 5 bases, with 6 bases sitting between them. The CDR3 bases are TGTGCCAGCAGCTTGGAACCGGATCAGCCCCAGCATTTT. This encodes CASSLEPDQPQHF.

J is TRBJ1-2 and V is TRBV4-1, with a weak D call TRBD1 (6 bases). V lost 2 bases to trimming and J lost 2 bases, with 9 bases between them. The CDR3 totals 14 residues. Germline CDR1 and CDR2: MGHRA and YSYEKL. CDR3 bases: TGCGCCAGCAGCCAAAACAGGGACAACTATGGCTACACCTTC. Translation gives CASSQNRDNYGYTF.

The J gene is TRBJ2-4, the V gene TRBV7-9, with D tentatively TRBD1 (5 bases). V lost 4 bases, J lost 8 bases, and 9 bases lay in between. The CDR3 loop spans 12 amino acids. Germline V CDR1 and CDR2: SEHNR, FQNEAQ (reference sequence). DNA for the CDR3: TGTGCCAGCAGCTCCCAGGGTTACATTCAGTACTTC. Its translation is CASSSQGYIQYF.

The CDR3 bases are TGTGCCAGCAGTACACAGGCCTTTTTCCCCTACGAGCAGTACTTC. Translation gives CASSTQAFFPYEQYF. This chain joins TRBV13 and TRBJ2-7; D perhaps matches TRBD1 (5 bases). The germline V and J ends were trimmed by 6 bases and 2 bases, with 17 bases remaining between them. The germline V gene has CDR1 PRHDT and CDR2 FYEKMQ (reference sequence). The CDR3 runs 15 residues.

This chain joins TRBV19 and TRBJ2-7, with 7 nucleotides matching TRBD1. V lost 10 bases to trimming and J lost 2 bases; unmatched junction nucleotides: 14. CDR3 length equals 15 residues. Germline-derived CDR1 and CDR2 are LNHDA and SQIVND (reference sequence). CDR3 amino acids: CATSNRDSVTYEQYF. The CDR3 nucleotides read TGTGCCACCAGCAACCGGGACAGCGTTACCTACGAGCAGTACTTC.

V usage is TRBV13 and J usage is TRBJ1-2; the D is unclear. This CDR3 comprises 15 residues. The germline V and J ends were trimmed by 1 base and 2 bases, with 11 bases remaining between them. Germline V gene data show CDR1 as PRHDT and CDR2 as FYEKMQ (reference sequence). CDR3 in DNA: TGTGCCAGCAGCTTAGTTCAGACTTTAAACTATGGCTACACCTTC. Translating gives CASSLVQTLNYGYTF.

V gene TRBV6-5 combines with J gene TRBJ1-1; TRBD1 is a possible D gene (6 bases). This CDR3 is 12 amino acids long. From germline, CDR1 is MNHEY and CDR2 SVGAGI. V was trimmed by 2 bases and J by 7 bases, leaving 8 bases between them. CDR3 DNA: TGTGCCAGCAGTTACGGGGGCGGTGAAGCTTTCTTT. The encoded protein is CASSYGGGEAFF.

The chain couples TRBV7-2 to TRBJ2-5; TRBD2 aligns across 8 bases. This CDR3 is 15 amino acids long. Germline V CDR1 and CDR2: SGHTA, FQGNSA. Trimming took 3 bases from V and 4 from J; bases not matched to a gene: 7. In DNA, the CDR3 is TGTGCCAGCAGCTTTTATGGGCGGGGGGTAGAGACCCAGTACTTC. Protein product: CASSFYGRGVETQYF. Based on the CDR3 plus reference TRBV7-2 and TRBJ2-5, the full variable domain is GAGVSQSPSNKVTEKGKDVELRCDPISGHTALYWYRQSLGQGLEFLIYFQGNSAPDKSGLPSDRFSAERTGGSVSTLTIQRTQQEDSAVYLCASSFYGRGVETQYFGPGTRLLVL.

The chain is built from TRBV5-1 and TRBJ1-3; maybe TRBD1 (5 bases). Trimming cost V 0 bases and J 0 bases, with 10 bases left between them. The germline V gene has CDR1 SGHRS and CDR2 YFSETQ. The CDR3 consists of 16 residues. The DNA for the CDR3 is TGCGCCAGCAGCTTGGTAGGGGTTAGCTCTGGAAACACCATATATTTT. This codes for CASSLVGVSSGNTIYF.

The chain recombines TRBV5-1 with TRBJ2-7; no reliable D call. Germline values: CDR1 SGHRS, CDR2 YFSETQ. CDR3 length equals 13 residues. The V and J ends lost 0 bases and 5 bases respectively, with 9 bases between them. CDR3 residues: CASSLVRFHEQYF. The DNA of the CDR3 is TGCGCCAGCAGCTTGGTTCGGTTCCACGAGCAGTACTTC.

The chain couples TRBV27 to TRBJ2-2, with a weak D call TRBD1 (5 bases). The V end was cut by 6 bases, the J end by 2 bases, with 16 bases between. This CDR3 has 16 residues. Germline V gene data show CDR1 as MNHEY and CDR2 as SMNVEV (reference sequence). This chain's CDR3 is CASRITQAPNTGELFF. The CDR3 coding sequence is TGTGCCAGCAGAATCACACAGGCCCCCAACACCGGGGAGCTGTTTTTT.

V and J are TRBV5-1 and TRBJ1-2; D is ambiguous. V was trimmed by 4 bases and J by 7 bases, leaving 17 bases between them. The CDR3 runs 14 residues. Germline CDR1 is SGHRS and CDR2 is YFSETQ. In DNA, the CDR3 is TGCGCCAGCAGCACCGGAGCGCTTCCGTCTGGCTACACCTTC. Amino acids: CASSTGALPSGYTF.